What follows describes a single TCR beta chain. Its antigen is undetermined. The germline V gene encodes CDR1 SEHNR and CDR2 FQNEAQ (reference sequence). This CDR3 is 15 amino acids long. No DNA is given; TCRdb re-called the 5' RACE reads and lists each CDR3 protein once. Recorded for this sample: about 370,000 distinct CDR3 sequences. This specimen belongs to a study of T cells expressing NK-cell markers. Points from the study as a whole: Leadership of the CD3+CD56-NKG2C+ fraction also belonged to these clonotypes in four donors.

The clonotype was recovered from a woman between 45 and 60 years old in good health. Sequenced sample: blood T cells: a sorted CD56 or NKG2C T cell subset, CD4+ or CD8+ T cells, or bulk PBMC T cells (not recorded which). This chain joins TRBV7-9 and TRBJ2-1; there is no DNA to check the TCRdb D call of TRBD2. CDR3: CASSLRLAGGWEQFF.